This T cell receptor (beta chain) emerged from a study of control samples from healthy donors and cancer patients. The method was immunoSEQ multiplex PCR; TCRdb's version includes in-frame clones alone and lacks a portion of them. The table includes about 43,000 clones, less than 95% detected once. CDR1 SGHNT and CDR2 YENEEA come from the germline V gene. With 3 bases removed from V and 7 bases from J, the gap between germline ends came to 22 bases. The CDR3 has 17 amino acids. The sequence was obtained from a man aged 55-75 years in good health. Sequencing used blood. The gene calls are TRBV11-3 and TRBJ2-1, with TRBD1 as a possible D gene (6 bases). The CDR3 protein is CASSFNAGRGSRNEQFF. The DNA of the CDR3 is TGTGCCAGCAGCTTTAACGCGGGCAGGGGCTCACGAAATGAGCAGTTCTTC.